This TCR beta chain was sequenced during a study of shared clonotypes between healthy human individuals (dated by TCRdb to about 2020). General notes on the study: The cohort comprised two women and three men aged 18 to 49 years. For each donor, CD4 naive and CD4 memory were each given three plates, CD8 naive was given two plates, and CD8 memory was given one plate. To estimate repertoire size and how much clonotype sharing occurs between individuals, the study deeply sequenced the blood TCR repertoires of several healthy adults. To increase sequencing depth and limit assay-specific biases, different laboratories used diverse techniques to prepare libraries and sequence TCR repertoires. Leukapheresis yielded between about 0.9 and 8.9 billion PBMCs per donor. Beyond this particular receptor, the publication reports: Approximately 5% of naive CD4, 3% to 4% of naive CD8, approximately 2% of memory CD4, and around 0.42% of memory CD8 clonotypes were shared across a few donors. Clonotypes shared by all four sorted-subset donors showed higher generation probabilities than non-shared clonotypes. Incomplete sequencing was indicated by rarefaction of sorted-subset datasets, despite the large sequencing depth. The genetic and exposure-history diversity represented was limited by the small number of donors. Only blood was sampled, and tissue TCR repertoires likely differ from those in blood. Pairwise subsampling led to the expectation that sequencing depth would affect the degree of clonotype sharing among donors. Larger estimated clonotype richness was generally found for naive subsets than for memory subsets.

Per the germline V gene, SNHLY is the CDR1 and FYNNEI is the CDR2. The CDR3 sequence holds 17 residues, the cysteine and phenylalanine included. The kept DNA is CDR3 alone, 51 bases in frame from the first base. Trimming removed 7 bases from V and 4 bases from J; the gene matches leave 12 bases unexplained. TCR CDR3 regions were amplified from genomic DNA by multiplex PCR using the deep immunoSEQ assay. Extracted genomic DNA from each cell subset was distributed evenly across all wells of several immunoSEQ 96-well plates, and each plate was treated as a replicate. For sorted subsets, roughly 200 ng of genomic DNA, equivalent to some 30,000 T cell genomes, went into each replicate PCR. The purified libraries were quantified using a Qubit 3.0 fluorometer, sized with a Bioanalyzer 2100, and then quantified again using the KAPA Library Quantification kit. Every immunoSEQ 96-well plate was sequenced on a separate single-read 150-cycle Illumina NextSeq 550 flow cell. Under the source paper's analysis protocol: Because the immunoSEQ output included only junctional sequences and no quality scores, the filtering could not be the same as the filtering used for full-length reads. Sequences were annotated with PyIR, a Python wrapper for IgBLAST v1.9, and V/J genes and CDR3 were assigned using IMGT germline references. Any read was removed if the V/J assignment was weak (E-value above 1e-6), the CDR3 was missing, or the read contained stop codons, out-of-frame junctions, or ambiguous translated residues. V3J clonotypes were defined by identical inferred V gene, J gene, and CDR3 amino acid sequence. To compute the percentage overlap between repertoires, the number of shared unique clonotypes was divided by the size of the smaller repertoire. Repertoire richness was assessed with RTK rarefaction, the Chao1 estimator, and Recon v2.1 estimates of unobserved clonotypes. Generation probabilities for all TCRbeta clonotypes obtained by the gDNA method from a handful of donors were computed using OLGA. TCRdb obtained this table from immuneACCESS and retained in-frame rearrangements with V and J assigned. These tables miss some clones; where compared with another copy, unresolved V genes account for less than half of the shortfall, and the remainder is unexplained. V, J and clone size are taken as reported in that table, and D and trimming were inferred from the DNA itself. This sample is represented by roughly 2,300,000 clones; approximately 90% of them were singletons. In total, the top ten clones hold around 0.4% of the sample.

Donors were healthy HIV-negative adults with no recently reported acute infections or vaccinations. Every donor was a Caucasian adult living in Nashville, Tennessee, USA. CD4+ T cells were enriched by magnetic negative selection; naive cells were then positively selected on CD45RA, and the negative fraction formed the memory subset. Blood was collected by leukapheresis, and PBMCs were isolated by Ficoll-Histopaque density gradient centrifugation and then cryopreserved in liquid nitrogen vapor phase. Purity and quantity of every magnetically sorted T cell population were checked by analytical flow cytometry. Genomic DNA was isolated from each sorted fraction and quantified by UV absorbance on a Nanodrop 2000c. To note about this clone: No antigen is known for it. Base qualities were left out, and no much larger clone turns up one base away.

Source material: naive CD4+ T cells from PBMCs. In light of the paper, this sample's cell subset or site label describes: CD45RA+ positively selected. The V and J segments used are TRBV2 and TRBJ2-1, and 11 bases in between align with TRBD2. The sequence derives from a young man in good health. Some clones in this sample may be carry-over from other donors' samples. The CDR3 protein sequence reads: CASTPGVAGGPYNEQFF. The bases read TGTGCCAGCACCCCCGGGGTAGCGGGAGGGCCGTACAATGAGCAGTTCTTC.